Below, one T cell receptor beta chain is given with its context. Its antigen is undetermined. Using its own MiXCR run on the reads, TCRdb lists one record per CDR3 protein. Here the sample spans around 200,000 distinct CDR3 sequences, 17% being singletons. The sample comes from a study of T cell repertoires in cytomegalovirus infection. Study context: Evidence of both CMV infection and a matching HLA type came from public TCR beta signatures.

V lost 3 bases and J lost 5, with 4 bases in between. CDR3 length: 11 amino acids. Germline CDR1 SQVTM, CDR2 ANQGSEA. Study outcomes and limitations: HLA-C-restricted CMV-specific TCR beta clonotypes were dominant in the ex vivo response. People with CMV and the relevant HLA were identified by cumulative public TCR beta family frequency.

Sequences were obtained from CD8+ T cells from PBMCs. This chain links TRBV29-1 with TRBJ2-2; D unclear. This TCR derives from a human donor in good health (CMV status not recorded). Some clones in this sample may be carry-over from other donors' samples. The CDR3 nucleotides read TGCAGCGTTGAGGGGACCGGGGAGCTGTTTTTT. Translation: CSVEGTGELFF.